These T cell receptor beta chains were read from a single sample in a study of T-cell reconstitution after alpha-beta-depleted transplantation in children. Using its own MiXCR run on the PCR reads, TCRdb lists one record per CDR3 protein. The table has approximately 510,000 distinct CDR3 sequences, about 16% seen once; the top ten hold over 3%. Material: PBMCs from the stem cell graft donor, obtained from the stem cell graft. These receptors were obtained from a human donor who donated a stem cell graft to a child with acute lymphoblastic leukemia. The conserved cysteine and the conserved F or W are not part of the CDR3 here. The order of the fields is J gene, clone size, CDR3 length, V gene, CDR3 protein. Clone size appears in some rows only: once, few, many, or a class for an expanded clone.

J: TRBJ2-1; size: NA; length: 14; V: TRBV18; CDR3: ASSPISGSSNNEQF
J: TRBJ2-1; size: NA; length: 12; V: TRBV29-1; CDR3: SVLPGTAYNEQF
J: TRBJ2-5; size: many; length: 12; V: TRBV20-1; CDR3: SARVLGGQETQY
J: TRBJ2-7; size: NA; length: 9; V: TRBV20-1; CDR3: SARLVSEQY
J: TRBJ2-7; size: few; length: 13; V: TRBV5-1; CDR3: ASSLGGSGGEEQY
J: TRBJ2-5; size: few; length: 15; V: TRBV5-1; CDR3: ASSSQLTGLSQETQY
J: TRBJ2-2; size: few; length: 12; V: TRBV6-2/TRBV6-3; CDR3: ASSLAGETGELF
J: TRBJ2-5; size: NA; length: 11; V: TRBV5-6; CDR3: ASSIAGVETQY
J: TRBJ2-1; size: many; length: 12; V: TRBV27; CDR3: ASTVSGSYNEQF
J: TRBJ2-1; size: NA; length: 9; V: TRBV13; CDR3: ASREGPYQF
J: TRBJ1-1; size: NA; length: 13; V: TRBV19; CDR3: ASSPRTGSHTEAF
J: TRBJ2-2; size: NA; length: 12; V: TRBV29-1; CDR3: SVEVALYTGELF
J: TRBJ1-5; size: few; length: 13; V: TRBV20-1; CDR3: SALLGEDSNQPQH
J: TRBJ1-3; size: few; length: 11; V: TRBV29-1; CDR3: SVGSVSGNTIY
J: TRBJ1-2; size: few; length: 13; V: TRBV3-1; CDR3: ASSRSSQGARGYT
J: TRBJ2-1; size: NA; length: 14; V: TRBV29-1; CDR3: SVEDNGRPAINEQF
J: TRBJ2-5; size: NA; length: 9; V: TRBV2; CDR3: ASSGLDAKY
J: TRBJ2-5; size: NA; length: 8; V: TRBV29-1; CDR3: SGLGGTQY
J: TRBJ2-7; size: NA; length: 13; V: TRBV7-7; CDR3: ASSLGLAGHYEQY
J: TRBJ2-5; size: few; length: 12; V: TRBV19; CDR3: ASSIIAGQETQY
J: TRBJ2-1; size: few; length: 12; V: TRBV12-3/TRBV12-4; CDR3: AISRGVLDNEQF
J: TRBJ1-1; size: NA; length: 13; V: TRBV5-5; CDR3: ASSSPTGKDTEAF
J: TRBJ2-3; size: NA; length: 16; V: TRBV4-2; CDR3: ASSQGLKRLLGTDTQY
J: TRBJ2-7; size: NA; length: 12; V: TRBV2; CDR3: AIQGARPTLEQY
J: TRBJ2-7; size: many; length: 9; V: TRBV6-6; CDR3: ASRGGGEQY
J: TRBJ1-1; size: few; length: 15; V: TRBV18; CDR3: ASSPLQGGVMNTEAF
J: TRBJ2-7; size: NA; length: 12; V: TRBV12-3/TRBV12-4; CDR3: ASSRTSGHYEQY
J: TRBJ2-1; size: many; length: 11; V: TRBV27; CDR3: ASSFRHYNEQF
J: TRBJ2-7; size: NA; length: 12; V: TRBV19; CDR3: ASRPWGNSYEQY
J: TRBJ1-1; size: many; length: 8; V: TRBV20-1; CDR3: SAPSYEAF
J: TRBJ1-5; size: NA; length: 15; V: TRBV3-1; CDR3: ASSQGRGTASNQPQH
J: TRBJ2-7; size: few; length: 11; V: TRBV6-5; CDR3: ASSYEGAREQY
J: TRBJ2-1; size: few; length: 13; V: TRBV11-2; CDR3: ASSLMGQVNNEQF
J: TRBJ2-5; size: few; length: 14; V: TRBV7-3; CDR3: ASSLTGRGGLETQY
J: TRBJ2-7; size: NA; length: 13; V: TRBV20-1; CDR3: SAPRQTKFSYEQY
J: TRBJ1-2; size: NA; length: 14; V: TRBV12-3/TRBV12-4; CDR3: ASRTSGQGFLSGYT
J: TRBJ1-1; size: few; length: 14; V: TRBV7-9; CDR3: ASSLGATTLNTEAF
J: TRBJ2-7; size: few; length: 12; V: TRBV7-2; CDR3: ASSQLAGNLVQY
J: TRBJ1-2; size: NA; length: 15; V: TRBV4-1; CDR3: ASSQGAVGGGNYGYT
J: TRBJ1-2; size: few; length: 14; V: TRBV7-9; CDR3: ASSSNRRGLAPYYT
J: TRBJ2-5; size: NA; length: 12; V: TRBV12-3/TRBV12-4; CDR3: ASSFQVGVETQY
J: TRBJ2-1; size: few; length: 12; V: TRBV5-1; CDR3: ASSLGGLNNEQF
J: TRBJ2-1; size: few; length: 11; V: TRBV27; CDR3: ASSLSKPNEQF